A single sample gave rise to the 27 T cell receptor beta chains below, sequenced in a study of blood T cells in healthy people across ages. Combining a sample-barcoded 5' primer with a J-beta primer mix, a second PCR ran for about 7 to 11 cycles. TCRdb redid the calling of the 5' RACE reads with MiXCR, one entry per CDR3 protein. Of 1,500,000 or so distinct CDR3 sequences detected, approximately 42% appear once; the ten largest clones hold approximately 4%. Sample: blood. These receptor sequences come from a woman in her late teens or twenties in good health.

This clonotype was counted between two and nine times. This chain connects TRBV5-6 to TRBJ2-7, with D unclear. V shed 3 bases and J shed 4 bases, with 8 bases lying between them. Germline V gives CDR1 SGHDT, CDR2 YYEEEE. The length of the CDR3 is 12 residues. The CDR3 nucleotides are TGTGCCAGCAGCTGGGGATGGTACGAGCAGTACTTC. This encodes CASSWGWYEQYF. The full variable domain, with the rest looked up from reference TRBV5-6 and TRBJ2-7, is DAGVTQSPTHLIKTRGQQVTLRCSPKSGHDTVSWYQQALGQGPQFIFQYYEEEERQRGNFPDRFSGHQFPNYSSELNVNALLLGDSALYLCASSWGWYEQYFGPGTRLTVT.

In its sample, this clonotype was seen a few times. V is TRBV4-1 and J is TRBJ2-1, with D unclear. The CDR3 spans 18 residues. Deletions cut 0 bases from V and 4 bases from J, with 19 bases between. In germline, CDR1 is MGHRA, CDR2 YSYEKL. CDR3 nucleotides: TGCGCCAGCAGCCAAGAAACCCCCGTTGTGACGGTTTACAATGAGCAGTTCTTC. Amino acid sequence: CASSQETPVVTVYNEQFF.

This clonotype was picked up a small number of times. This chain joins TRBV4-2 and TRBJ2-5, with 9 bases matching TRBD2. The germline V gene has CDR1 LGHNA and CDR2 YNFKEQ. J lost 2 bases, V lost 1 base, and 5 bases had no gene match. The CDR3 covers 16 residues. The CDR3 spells CASSQGSSGRQETQYF. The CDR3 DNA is TGTGCCAGCAGCCAAGGTAGTAGCGGGAGACAAGAGACCCAGTACTTC.

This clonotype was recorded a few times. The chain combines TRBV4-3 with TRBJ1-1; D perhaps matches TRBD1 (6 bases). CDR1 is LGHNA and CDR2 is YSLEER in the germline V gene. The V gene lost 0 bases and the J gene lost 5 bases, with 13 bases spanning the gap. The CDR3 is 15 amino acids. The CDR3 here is CASSQDRGRGTEAFF. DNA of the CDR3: TGCGCCAGCAGCCAAGACCGAGGCAGGGGAACTGAAGCTTTCTTT.

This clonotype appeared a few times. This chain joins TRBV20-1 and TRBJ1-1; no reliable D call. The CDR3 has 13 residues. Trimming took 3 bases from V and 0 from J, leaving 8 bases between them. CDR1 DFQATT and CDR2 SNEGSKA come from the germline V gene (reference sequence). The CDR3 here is CSARMDLNTEAFF. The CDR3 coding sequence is TGCAGTGCTAGGATGGATCTGAACACTGAAGCTTTCTTT.

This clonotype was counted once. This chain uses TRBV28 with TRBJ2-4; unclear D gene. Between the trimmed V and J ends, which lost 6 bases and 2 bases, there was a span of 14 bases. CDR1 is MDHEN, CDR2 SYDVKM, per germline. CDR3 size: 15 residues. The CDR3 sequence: CASRSSLETKNIQYF. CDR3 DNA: TGTGCCAGCAGGTCTTCGTTAGAGACCAAAAACATTCAGTACTTC.

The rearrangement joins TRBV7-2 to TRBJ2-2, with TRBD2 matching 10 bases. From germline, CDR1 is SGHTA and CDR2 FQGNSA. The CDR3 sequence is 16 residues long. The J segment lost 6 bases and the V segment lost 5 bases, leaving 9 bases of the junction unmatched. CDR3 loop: CASSPRASGSPGELFF. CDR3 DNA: TGTGCCAGCAGCCCTCGGGCTAGCGGGAGCCCCGGGGAGCTGTTTTTT.

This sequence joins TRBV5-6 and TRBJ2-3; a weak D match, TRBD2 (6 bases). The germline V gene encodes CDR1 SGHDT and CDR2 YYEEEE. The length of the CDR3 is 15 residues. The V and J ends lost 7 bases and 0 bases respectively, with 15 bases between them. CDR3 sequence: CASCRGNPSTDTQYF. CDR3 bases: TGTGCCAGCTGCCGGGGGAACCCTAGCACAGATACGCAGTATTTT. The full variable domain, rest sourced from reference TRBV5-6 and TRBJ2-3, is DAGVTQSPTHLIKTRGQQVTLRCSPKSGHDTVSWYQQALGQGPQFIFQYYEEEERQRGNFPDRFSGHQFPNYSSELNVNALLLGDSALYLCASCRGNPSTDTQYFGPGTRLTVL.

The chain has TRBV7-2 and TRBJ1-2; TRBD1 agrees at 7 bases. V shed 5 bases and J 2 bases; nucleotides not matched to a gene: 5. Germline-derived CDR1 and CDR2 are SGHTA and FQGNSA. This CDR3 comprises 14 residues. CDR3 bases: TGTGCCAGCAGCGTGGGACAGCAAAACTATGGCTACACCTTC. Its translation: CASSVGQQNYGYTF.

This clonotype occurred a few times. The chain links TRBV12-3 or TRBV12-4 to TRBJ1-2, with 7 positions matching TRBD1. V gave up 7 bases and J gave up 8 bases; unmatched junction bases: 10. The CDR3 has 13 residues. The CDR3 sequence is CASNRMTGTGYTF. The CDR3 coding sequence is TGTGCCAGCAACCGGATGACAGGGACCGGCTACACCTTC.

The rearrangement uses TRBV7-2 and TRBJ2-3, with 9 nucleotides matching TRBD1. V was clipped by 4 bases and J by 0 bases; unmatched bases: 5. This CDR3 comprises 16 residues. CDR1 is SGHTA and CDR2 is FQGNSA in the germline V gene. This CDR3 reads CASSSDRGLSTDTQYF. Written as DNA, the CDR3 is TGTGCCAGCAGCTCGGACAGGGGATTGAGCACAGATACGCAGTATTTT.

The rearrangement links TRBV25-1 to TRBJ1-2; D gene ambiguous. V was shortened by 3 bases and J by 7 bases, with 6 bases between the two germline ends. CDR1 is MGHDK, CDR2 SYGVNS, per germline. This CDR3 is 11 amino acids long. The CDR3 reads CASSEGVGYTF. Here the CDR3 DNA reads TGTGCCAGCAGTGAGGGCGTTGGCTACACCTTC.

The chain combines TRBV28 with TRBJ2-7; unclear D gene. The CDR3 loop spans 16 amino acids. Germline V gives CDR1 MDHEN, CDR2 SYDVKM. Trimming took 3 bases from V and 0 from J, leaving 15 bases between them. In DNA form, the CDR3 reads TGTGCCAGCAGTTTTATGGATGACGGCCACTCCTACGAGCAGTACTTC. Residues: CASSFMDDGHSYEQYF.

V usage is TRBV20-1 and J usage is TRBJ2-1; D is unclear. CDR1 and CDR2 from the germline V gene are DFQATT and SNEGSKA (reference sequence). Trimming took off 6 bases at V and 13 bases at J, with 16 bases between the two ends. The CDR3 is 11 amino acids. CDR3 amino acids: CSAYIQETQFF. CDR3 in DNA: TGCAGTGCATATATCCAAGAGACCCAGTTCTTC.

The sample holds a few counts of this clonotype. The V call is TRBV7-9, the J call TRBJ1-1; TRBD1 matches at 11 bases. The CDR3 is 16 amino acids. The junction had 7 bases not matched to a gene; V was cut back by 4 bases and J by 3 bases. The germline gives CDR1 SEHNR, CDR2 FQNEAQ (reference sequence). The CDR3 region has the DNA TGTGCCAGCAGCTACCAACCGGGACAGGGGGACACTGAAGCTTTCTTT. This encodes CASSYQPGQGDTEAFF.

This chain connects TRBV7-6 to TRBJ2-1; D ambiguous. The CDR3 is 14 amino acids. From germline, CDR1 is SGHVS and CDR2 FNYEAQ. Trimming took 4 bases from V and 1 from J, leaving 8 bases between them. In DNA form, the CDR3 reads TGTGCCAGCAGCTGTCAGGATTCCTACAATGAGCAGTTCTTC. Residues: CASSCQDSYNEQFF.

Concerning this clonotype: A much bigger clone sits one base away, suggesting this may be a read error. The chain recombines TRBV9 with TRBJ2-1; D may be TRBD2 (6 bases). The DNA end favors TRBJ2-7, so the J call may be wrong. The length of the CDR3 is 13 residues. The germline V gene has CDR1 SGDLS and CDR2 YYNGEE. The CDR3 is CASSVGTSNEQYF. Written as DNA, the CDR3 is TGTGCCAGCAGCGTAGGAACTAGCAATGAGCAGTACTTC.

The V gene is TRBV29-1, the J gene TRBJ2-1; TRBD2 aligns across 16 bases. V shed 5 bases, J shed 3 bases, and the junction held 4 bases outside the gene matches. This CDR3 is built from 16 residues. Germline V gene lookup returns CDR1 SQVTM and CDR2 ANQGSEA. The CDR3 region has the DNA TGCAGCGTTTCCGGGACTAGCGGGAGGGTCTACAATGAGCAGTTCTTC. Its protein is CSVSGTSGRVYNEQFF.

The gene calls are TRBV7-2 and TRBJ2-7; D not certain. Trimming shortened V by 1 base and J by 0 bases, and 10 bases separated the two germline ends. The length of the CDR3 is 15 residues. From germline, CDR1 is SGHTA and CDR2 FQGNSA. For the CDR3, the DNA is TGTGCCAGCAGCTTAGGGGTCGGAAGCTCCTACGAGCAGTACTTC. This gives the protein CASSLGVGSSYEQYF.

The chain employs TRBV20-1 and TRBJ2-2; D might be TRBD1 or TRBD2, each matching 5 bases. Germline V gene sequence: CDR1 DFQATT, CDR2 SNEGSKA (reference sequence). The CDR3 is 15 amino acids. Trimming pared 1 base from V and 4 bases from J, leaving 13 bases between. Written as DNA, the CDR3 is TGCAGTGCTAGAGGGGCACTAGGGACCACCGGGGAGCTGTTTTTT. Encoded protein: CSARGALGTTGELFF.

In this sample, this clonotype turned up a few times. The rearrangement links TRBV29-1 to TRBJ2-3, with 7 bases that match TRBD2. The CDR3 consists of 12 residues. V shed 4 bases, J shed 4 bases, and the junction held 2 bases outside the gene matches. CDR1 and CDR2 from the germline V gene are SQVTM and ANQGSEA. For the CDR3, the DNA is TGCAGCGTTGGCGGGAGCGCAGATACGCAGTATTTT. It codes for CSVGGSADTQYF.

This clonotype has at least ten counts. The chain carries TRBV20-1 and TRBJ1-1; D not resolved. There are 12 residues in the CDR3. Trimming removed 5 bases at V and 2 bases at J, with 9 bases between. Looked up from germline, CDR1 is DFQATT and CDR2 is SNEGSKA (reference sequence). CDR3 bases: TGCAGTGCTCCGCTCGACAACACTGAAGCTTTCTTT. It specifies CSAPLDNTEAFF.

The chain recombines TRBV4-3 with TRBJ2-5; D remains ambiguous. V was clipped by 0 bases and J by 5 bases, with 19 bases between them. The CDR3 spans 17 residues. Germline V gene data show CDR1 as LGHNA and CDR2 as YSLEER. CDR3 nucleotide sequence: TGCGCCAGCAGCCAAGACTACCCTAATAGAAACGCGGAGACCCAGTACTTC. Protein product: CASSQDYPNRNAETQYF.

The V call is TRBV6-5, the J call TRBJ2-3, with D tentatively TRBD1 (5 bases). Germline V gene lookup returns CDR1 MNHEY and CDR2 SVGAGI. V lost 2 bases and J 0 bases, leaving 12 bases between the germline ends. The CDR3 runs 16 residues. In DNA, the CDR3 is TGTGCCAGCAGTTACGGGTCGGCAGGGAGCACAGATACGCAGTATTTT. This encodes CASSYGSAGSTDTQYF.

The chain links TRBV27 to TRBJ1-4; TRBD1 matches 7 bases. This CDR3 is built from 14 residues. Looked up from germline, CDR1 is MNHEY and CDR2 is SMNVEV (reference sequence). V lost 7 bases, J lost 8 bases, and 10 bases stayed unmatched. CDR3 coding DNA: TGTGCCAGCACGCGCAGGCAGGGGGTGGAAAAACTGTTTTTT. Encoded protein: CASTRRQGVEKLFF.

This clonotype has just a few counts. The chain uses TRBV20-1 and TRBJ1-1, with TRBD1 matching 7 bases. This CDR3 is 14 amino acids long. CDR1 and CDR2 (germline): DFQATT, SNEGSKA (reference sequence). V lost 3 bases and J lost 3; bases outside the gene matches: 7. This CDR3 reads CSARDRSGDTEAFF. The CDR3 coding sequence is TGCAGTGCTAGGGACAGGTCCGGGGACACTGAAGCTTTCTTT.

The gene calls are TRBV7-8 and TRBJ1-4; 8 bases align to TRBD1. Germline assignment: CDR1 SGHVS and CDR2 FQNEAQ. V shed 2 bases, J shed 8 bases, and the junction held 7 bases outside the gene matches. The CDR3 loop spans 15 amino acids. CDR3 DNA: TGTGCCAGCAGCTTAAGTCTATGGGACAGGGAAAAACTGTTTTTT. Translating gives CASSLSLWDREKLFF.